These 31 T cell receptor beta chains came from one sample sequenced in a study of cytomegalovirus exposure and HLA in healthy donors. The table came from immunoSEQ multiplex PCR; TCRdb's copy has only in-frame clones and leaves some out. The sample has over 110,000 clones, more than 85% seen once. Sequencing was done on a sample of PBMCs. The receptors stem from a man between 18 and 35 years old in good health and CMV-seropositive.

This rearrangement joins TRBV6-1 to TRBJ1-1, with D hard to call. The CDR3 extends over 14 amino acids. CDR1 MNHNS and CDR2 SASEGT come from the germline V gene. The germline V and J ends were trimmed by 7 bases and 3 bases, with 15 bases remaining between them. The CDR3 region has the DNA TGTGCCAGCACCGAATGGGAGAGTGACACTGAAGCTTTCTTT. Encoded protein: CASTEWESDTEAFF.

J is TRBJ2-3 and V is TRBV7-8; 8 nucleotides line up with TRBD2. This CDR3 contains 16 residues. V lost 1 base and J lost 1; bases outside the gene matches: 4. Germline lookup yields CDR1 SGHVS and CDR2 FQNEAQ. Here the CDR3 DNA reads TGTGCCAGCAGCTTAGTTACCGGGAGGGGCACAGATACGCAGTATTTT. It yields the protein CASSLVTGRGTDTQYF.

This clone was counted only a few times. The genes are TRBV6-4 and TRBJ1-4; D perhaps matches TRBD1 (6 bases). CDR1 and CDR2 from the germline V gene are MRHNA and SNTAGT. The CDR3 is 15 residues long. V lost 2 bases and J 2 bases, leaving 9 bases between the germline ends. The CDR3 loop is CASSDRQGTNEKLFF. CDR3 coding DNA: TGTGCCAGCAGTGACCGCCAGGGGACTAATGAAAAACTGTTTTTT.

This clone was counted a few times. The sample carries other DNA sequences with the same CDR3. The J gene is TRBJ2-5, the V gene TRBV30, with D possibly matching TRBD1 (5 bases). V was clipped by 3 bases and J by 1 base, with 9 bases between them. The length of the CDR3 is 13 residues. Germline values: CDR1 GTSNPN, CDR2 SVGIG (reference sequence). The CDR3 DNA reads TGTGCCTGGAGCAGGGATCGCCAAGAGACCCAGTACTTC. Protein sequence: CAWSRDRQETQYF.

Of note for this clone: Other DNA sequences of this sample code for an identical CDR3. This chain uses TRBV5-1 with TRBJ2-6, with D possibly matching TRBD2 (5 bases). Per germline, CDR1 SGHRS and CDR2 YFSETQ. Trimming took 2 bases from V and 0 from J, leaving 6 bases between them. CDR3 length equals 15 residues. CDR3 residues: CASSLGSSGANVLTF. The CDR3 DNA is TGCGCCAGCAGCTTAGGGAGCTCTGGGGCCAACGTCCTGACTTTC.

The CDR3 sequence is CASSLKSRADTQYF. CDR3 bases: TGTGCCAGCAGCTTGAAGTCGCGCGCAGATACGCAGTATTTT. The V and J genes are TRBV5-4 and TRBJ2-3; D is unclear. Germline V CDR1 and CDR2: SGHNT, YYREEE (reference sequence). V lost 1 base, J lost 4 bases, and 10 bases lay in between. There are 14 residues in the CDR3.

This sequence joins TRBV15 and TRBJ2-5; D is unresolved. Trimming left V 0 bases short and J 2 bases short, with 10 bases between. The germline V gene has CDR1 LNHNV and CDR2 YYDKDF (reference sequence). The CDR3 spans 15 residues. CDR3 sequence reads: CATSRDLAEQETQYF. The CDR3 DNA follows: TGTGCCACCAGCAGAGATCTCGCAGAACAAGAGACCCAGTACTTC.

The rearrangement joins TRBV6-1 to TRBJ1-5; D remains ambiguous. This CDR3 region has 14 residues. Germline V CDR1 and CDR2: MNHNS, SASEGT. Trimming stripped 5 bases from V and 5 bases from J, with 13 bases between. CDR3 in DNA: TGTGCCAGCAGTTCACGGACTTTAGATCAGCCCCAGCATTTT. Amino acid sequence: CASSSRTLDQPQHF.

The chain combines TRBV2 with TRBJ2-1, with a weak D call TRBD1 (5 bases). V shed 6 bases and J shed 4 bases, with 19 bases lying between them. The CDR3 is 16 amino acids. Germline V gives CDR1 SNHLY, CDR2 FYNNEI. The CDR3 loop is CASSQGAPTLYNEQFF. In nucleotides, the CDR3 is TGTGCCAGCAGCCAAGGGGCCCCAACCCTTTACAATGAGCAGTTCTTC.

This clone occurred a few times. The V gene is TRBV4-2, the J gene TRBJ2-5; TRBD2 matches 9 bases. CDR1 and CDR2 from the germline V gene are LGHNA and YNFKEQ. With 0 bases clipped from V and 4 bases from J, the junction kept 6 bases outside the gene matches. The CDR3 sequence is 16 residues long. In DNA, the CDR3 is TGTGCCAGCAGCCAAGATGGCGCGGGGGGGCCAGAGACCCAGTACTTC. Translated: CASSQDGAGGPETQYF.

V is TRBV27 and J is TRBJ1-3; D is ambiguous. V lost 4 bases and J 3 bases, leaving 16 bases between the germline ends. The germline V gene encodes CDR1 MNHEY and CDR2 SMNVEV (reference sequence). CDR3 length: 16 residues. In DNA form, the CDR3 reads TGTGCCAGCAGTTCGACCCGCGGCTTGGGTGGAAACACCATATATTTT. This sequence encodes CASSSTRGLGGNTIYF.

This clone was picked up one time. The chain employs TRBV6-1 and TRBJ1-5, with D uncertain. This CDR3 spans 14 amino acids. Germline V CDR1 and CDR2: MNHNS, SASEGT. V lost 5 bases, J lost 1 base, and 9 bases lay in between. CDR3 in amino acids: CASSWSLSNQPQHF. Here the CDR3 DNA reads TGTGCCAGCAGTTGGAGCCTGAGCAATCAGCCCCAGCATTTT.

Here the CDR3 reads CATSRDLISGANVLTF. The CDR3 bases are TGTGCCACCAGCAGAGATTTAATCTCTGGGGCCAACGTCCTGACTTTC. This chain links TRBV15 with TRBJ2-6; no clear D gene. Germline CDR1 LNHNV, CDR2 YYDKDF (reference sequence). Trimming stripped 0 bases from V and 0 bases from J, with 6 bases between. This CDR3 is built from 16 residues.

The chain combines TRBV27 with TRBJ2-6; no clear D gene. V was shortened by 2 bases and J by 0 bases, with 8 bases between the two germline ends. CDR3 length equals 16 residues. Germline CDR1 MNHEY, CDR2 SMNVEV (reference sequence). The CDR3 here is CASSLRSISGANVLTF. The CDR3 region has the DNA TGTGCCAGCAGTTTAAGGAGTATCTCTGGGGCCAACGTCCTGACTTTC.

The DNA for the CDR3 is TGTGCCAGCTCACCCGGACAGAGCTGGAGCACAGATACGCAGTATTTT. Encoded protein: CASSPGQSWSTDTQYF. The chain employs TRBV18 and TRBJ2-3, with D maybe TRBD1 (6 bases). Germline CDR1 KGHSH, CDR2 LQKENI. CDR3 length: 16 amino acids. V gave up 3 bases and J gave up 0 bases, with 13 bases separating them.

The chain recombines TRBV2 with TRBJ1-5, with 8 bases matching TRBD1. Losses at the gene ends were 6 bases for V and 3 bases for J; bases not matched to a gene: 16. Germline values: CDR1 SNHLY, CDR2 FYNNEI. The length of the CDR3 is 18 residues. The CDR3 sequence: CASSPGQGGRAFNQPQHF. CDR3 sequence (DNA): TGTGCCAGCAGCCCTGGACAGGGAGGACGTGCCTTCAATCAGCCCCAGCATTTT.

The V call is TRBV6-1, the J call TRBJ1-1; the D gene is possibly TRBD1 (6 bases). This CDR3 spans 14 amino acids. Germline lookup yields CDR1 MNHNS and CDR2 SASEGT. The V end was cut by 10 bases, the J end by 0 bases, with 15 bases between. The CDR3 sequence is CATGGPRMNTEAFF. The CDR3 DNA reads TGTGCCACTGGGGGCCCCCGCATGAACACTGAAGCTTTCTTT.

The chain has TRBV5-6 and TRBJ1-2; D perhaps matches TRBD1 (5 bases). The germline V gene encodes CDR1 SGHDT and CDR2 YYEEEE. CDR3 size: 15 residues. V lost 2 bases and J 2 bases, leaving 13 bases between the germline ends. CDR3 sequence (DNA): TGTGCCAGCAGCTTAGGGACTTTCACGAACTATGGCTACACCTTC. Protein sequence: CASSLGTFTNYGYTF.

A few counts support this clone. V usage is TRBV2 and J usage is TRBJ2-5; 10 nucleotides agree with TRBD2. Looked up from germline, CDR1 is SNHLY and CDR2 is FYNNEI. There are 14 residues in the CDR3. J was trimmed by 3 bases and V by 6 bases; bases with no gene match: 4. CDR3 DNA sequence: TGTGCCAGCAGCTCTCTAGCGGGGGAAGAGACCCAGTACTTC. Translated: CASSSLAGEETQYF. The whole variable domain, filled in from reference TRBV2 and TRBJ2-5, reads EPEVTQTPSHQVTQMGQEVILRCVPISNHLYFYWYRQILGQKVEFLVSFYNNEISEKSEIFDDQFSVERPDGSNFTLKIRSTKLEDSAMYFCASSSLAGEETQYFGPGTRLLVL.

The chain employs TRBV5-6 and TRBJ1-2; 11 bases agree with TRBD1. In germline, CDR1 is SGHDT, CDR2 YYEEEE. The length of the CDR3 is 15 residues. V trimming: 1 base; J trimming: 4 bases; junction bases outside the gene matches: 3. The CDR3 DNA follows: TGTGCCAGCAGCTTGCAAGGACAGGGGGCCTATGGCTACACCTTC. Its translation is CASSLQGQGAYGYTF. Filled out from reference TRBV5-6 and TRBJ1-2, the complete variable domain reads DAGVTQSPTHLIKTRGQQVTLRCSPKSGHDTVSWYQQALGQGPQFIFQYYEEEERQRGNFPDRFSGHQFPNYSSELNVNALLLGDSALYLCASSLQGQGAYGYTFGSGTRLTVV.

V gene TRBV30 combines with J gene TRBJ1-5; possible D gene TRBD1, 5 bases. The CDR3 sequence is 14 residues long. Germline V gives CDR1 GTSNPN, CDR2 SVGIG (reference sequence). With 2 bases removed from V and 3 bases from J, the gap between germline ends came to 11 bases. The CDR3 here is CAWSSTRVNQPQHF. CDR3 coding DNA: TGTGCCTGGAGTTCGACCAGGGTCAATCAGCCCCAGCATTTT. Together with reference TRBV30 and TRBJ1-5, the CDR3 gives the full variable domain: SQTIHQWPATLVQPVGSPLSLECTVEGTSNPNLYWYRQAAGRGLQLLFYSVGIGQISSEVPQNLSASRPQDRQFILSSKKLLLSDSGFYLCAWSSTRVNQPQHFGDGTRLSIL.

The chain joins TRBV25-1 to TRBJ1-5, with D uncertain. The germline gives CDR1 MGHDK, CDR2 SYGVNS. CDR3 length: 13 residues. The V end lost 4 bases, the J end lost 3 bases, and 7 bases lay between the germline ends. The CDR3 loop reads CASSGGFNQPQHF. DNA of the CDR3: TGTGCCAGCAGTGGAGGTTTCAATCAGCCCCAGCATTTT.

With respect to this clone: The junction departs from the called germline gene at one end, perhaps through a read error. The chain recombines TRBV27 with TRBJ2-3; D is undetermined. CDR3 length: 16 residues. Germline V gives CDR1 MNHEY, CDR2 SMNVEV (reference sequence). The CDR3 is CTSSAAGEQSTDTQYF. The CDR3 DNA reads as TGTACCAGCAGTGCAGCAGGCGAGCAATCTACAGATACGCAGTATTTT.

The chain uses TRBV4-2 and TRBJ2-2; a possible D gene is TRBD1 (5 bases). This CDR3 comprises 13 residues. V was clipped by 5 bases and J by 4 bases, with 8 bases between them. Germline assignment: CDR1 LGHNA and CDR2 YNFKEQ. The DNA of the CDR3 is TGTGCCAGCAGCGGGGCGTCCACCGGGGAGCTGTTTTTT. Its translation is CASSGASTGELFF.

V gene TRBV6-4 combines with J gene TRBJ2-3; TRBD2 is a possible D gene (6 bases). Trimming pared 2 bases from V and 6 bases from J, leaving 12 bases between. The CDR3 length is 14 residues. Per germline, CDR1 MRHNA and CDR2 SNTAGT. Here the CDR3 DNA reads TGTGCCAGCAGTGACGGACGGGAGTGGGATACGCAGTATTTT. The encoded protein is CASSDGREWDTQYF.

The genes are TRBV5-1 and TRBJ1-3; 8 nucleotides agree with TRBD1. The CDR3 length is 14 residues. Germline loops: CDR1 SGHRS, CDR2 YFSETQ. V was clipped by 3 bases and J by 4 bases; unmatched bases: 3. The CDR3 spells CASSSTGDGNTIYF. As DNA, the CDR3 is TGCGCCAGCAGCTCGACAGGGGACGGAAACACCATATATTTT.

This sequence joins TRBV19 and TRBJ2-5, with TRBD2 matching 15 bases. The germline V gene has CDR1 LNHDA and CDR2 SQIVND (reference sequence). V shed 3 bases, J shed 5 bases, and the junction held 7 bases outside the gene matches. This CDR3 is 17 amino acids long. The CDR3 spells CASSIVGTSGRRETQYF. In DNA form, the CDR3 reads TGTGCCAGTAGTATCGTCGGGACTAGCGGGAGGAGGGAGACCCAGTACTTC.

The CDR3 nucleotides are TGCGCCAGCAGCTTGGGGGGGACAGAAGAGACCCAGTACTTC. It encodes CASSLGGTEETQYF. The chain has TRBV5-1 and TRBJ2-5; 7 nucleotides line up with TRBD1. The CDR3 is made up of 14 amino acids. After removal of 0 bases from V and 3 bases from J, the junction contained 2 bases not matched to a gene. The germline V gene encodes CDR1 SGHRS and CDR2 YFSETQ.

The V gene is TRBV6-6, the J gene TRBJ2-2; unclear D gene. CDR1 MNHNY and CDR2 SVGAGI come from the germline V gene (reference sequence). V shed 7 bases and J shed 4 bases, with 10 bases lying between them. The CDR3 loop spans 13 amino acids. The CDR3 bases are TGTGCCAGCAATGGTCAGTTCACCGGGGAGCTGTTTTTT. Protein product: CASNGQFTGELFF.

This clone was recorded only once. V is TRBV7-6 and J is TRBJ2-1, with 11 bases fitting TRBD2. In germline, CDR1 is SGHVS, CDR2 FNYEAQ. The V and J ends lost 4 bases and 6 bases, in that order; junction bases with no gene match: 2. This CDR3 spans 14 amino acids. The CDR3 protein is CASSSGTSGNEQFF. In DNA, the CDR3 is TGTGCCAGCAGCTCCGGGACTAGCGGCAATGAGCAGTTCTTC.

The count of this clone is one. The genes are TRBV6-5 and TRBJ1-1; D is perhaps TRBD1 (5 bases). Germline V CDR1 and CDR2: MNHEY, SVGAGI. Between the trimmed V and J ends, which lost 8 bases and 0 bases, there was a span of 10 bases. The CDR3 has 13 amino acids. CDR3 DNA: TGTGCCAGCGGAGCGGGGGTGAACACTGAAGCTTTCTTT. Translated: CASGAGVNTEAFF.